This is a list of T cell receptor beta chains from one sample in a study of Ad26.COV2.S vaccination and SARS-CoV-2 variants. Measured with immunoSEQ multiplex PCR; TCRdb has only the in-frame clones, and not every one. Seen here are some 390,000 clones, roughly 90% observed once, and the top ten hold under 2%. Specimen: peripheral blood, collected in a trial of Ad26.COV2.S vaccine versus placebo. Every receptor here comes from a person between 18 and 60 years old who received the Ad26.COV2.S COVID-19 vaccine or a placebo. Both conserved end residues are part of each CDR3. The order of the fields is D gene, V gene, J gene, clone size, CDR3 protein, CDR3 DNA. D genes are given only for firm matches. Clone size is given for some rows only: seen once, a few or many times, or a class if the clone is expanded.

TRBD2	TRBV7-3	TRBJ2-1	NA	CASSLPPQAGGRNEQFF	TGTGCCAGCAGCTTACCACCGCAAGCGGGAGGGAGGAATGAGCAGTTCTTC
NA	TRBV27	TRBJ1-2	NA	CASRKGRTNYGYTF	TGTGCCAGCAGAAAAGGACGGACTAACTATGGCTACACCTTC
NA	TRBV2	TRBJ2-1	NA	CASSAVNEQFF	TGTGCCAGCAGTGCAGTCAATGAGCAGTTCTTC
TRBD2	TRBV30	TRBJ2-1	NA	CAWSHGTSGRNEQFF	TGTGCCTGGAGTCACGGGACTAGCGGGAGGAATGAGCAGTTCTTC
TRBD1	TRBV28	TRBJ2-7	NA	CASSSYRGSYEQYF	TGTGCCAGCAGTTCGTACAGGGGGTCCTACGAGCAGTACTTC
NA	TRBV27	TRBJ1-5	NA	CASSRQASNQPQHF	TGTGCCAGCAGTAGACAGGCCAGCAATCAGCCCCAGCATTTT
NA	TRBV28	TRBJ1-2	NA	CASSLFGYGYTF	TGTGCCAGCAGTTTATTCGGCTATGGCTACACCTTC
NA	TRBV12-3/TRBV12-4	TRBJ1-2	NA	CASGGGTHYGYTF	TGTGCCAGCGGGGGGGGAACCCACTATGGCTACACCTTC
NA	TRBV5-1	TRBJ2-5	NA	CASSVQPGSETQYF	TGCGCCAGCAGCGTGCAGCCAGGGTCAGAGACCCAATACTTC
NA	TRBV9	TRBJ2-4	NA	CASSLSGGQSLNIQYF	TGTGCCAGCAGCCTCTCGGGGGGACAGTCGCTAAACATTCAGTACTTC
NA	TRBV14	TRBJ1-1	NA	CASSPLTGNTEAFF	TGTGCCAGCAGCCCCCTGACAGGGAACACTGAAGCTTTCTTT
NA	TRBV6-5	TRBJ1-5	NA	CASSSRADQPQHF	TGTGCCAGCTCGAGCAGGGCAGATCAGCCCCAGCATTTT
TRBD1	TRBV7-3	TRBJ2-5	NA	CASSLAPLTGAGETQYF	TGTGCCAGCAGCTTAGCCCCCCTGACAGGGGCTGGAGAGACCCAGTACTTC
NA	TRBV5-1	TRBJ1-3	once	CASSLGYGNTIYF	TGCGCCAGCAGCCTGGGTTATGGAAACACCATATATTTT
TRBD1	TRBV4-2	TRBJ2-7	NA	CASSLPGQGTEQYF	TGTGCCAGCAGCCTACCGGGACAGGGGACCGAGCAGTACTTC